The 9 T cell receptor beta chains reported below all come from one sample, sequenced in a study of cytomegalovirus exposure and HLA in healthy donors. 60 Vbeta and 13 Jbeta primers were used in PCR. Profiled with immunoSEQ multiplex PCR; TCRdb holds only in-frame clones, not every one. Found here are about 140,000 clones, about four fifths of them singletons; the top ten hold under 1.5%. Sequenced input: PBMCs. The receptors shown here come from a male donor in good health and CMV-seropositive.

The chain is built from TRBV30 and TRBJ1-4; maybe TRBD1 (5 bases). Germline CDR1 is GTSNPN and CDR2 is SVGIG (reference sequence). Trimming took 2 bases from V and 0 from J, leaving 10 bases between them. This CDR3 region has 15 residues. The CDR3 DNA follows: TGTGCCTGGAGTTGGGGCTCCGCAACTAATGAAAAACTGTTTTTT. This translates into CAWSWGSATNEKLFF. Supplemented by reference TRBV30 and TRBJ1-4, the full variable domain reads SQTIHQWPATLVQPVGSPLSLECTVEGTSNPNLYWYRQAAGRGLQLLFYSVGIGQISSEVPQNLSASRPQDRQFILSSKKLLLSDSGFYLCAWSWGSATNEKLFFGSGTQLSVL.

V and J are TRBV7-9 and TRBJ2-1; D gene unclear. Germline CDR1 is SEHNR and CDR2 is FQNEAQ (reference sequence). V was shortened by 4 bases and J by 3 bases, with 13 bases between the two germline ends. The CDR3 is 15 amino acids. The CDR3 DNA follows: TGTGCCAGCAGCTCAGACTCCGTTCTCTACAATGAGCAGTTCTTC. It codes for CASSSDSVLYNEQFF.

The genes are TRBV4-3 and TRBJ2-2, with 10 bases lining up with TRBD2. The CDR3 spans 17 residues. From germline, CDR1 is LGHNA and CDR2 YSLEER. The V segment lost 2 bases and the J segment 1 base; nucleotides outside the gene matches: 4. The CDR3 DNA is TGCGCCAGCAGCCAACGGACTAGCGGACGGAACACCGGGGAGCTGTTTTTT. Its translation is CASSQRTSGRNTGELFF.

The V and J genes are TRBV7-9 and TRBJ1-2, with a tentative D call TRBD1 (5 bases). CDR1 and CDR2 from the germline V gene are SEHNR and FQNEAQ (reference sequence). Trimming left V 5 bases short and J 4 bases short, with 20 bases between. This CDR3 region has 16 residues. The CDR3 nucleotides read TGTGCCAGCAGCCCGACTTCAGGGATCACTATCTATGGCTACACCTTC. It translates to CASSPTSGITIYGYTF.

The chain links TRBV6-1 to TRBJ2-5; D unclear. V gave up 2 bases and J gave up 1 base, with 14 bases separating them. Germline CDR1 reads MNHNS; CDR2 reads SASEGT. The CDR3 loop spans 16 amino acids. CDR3 nucleotide sequence: TGTGCCAGCAGTGAAAGTTCTGGCTCTGGCCAAGAGACCCAGTACTTC. Encoded protein: CASSESSGSGQETQYF.

The count of this clone is one. J is TRBJ2-7 and V is TRBV27; D is perhaps TRBD2 (5 bases). The germline CDR1 and CDR2 sequences are MNHEY and SMNVEV (reference sequence). The CDR3 is 13 residues long. The V and J ends lost 6 bases and 3 bases respectively, with 12 bases between them. CDR3 bases: TGTGCCAGCAGCCTCGGGATGTACTACGAGCAGTACTTC. Protein product: CASSLGMYYEQYF.

The J gene is TRBJ1-3, the V gene TRBV7-2, with a tentative D call TRBD1 (6 bases). Trimming pared 1 base from V and 4 bases from J, leaving 11 bases between. The germline CDR1 and CDR2 sequences are SGHTA and FQGNSA. The CDR3 runs 15 residues. This chain's CDR3 is CASSLVGGPGNTIYF. In nucleotides, the CDR3 is TGTGCCAGCAGCTTAGTCGGGGGGCCAGGAAACACCATATATTTT.

This chain uses TRBV28 with TRBJ1-6; 9 bases agree with TRBD1. This CDR3 is built from 15 residues. Germline-derived CDR1 and CDR2 are MDHEN and SYDVKM. V lost 6 bases and J lost 7; bases outside the gene matches: 7. CDR3 region: CASRFVDRGNSPLHF. The CDR3 region has the DNA TGTGCCAGCAGATTCGTGGACAGGGGCAATTCACCCCTCCACTTT.

The CDR3 loop is CASSLTGVDYEQYF. CDR3 in DNA: TGTGCCAGCAGCTTAACGGGAGTCGACTACGAGCAGTACTTC. V usage is TRBV7-3 and J usage is TRBJ2-7; D possibly corresponds to TRBD2 (5 bases). This CDR3 contains 14 residues. Looked up from germline, CDR1 is SGHTA and CDR2 is FQGTGA. V was cut by 0 bases and J by 3 bases, with 9 bases left in between.